Below, one TCR beta chain is given with its context. As yet, its antigen is unknown. The record originates from a study of CD8+CD57+ T cells in acquired aplastic anemia. Study information: Yields of DNA that came from sorted CD4+ and CD8+ cells averaged about 2.9 ug. Study-wide results and limits: Researchers reported that CD8+ Simpson's diversity was not significantly different in patients versus controls.

The use of genomic DNA as template underpinned the TCR beta VDJ and CDR3 profiling. MiXCR, run by TCRdb on the reads, gives a single entry per CDR3 protein. The data hold 150,000 to 200,000 distinct CDR3 sequences, with around 50% observed a single time. CD8+CD57+ cell expansion had been shown by flow cytometry in patients chosen for sequencing. Blood was sampled before the patients had received any therapy. The CDR3 has 13 residues. The germline V gene encodes CDR1 SNHLY and CDR2 FYNNEI. V dropped 4 bases and J dropped 7; count of bases not matched to a gene: 5. The clonotype originates from a human donor with aplastic anemia. The V gene is TRBV2, the J gene TRBJ2-7; 9 positions match TRBD1. Sequenced input: sorted CD4+, CD8+, or CD8+CD57+ T cells (not recorded which) from PBMCs. Here the CDR3 DNA reads TGTGCCAGCAGTGGGGACAGGGACTATGAGCAGTACTTC. This gives the protein CASSGDRDYEQYF.